This entry lists 32 T cell receptor beta chains sequenced from one sample in a study of STAT5B mutations in CD4+ large granular lymphocyte leukemia. TCRdb's table, derived via immunoSEQ multiplex PCR, lists solely in-frame clones and lacks some. Altogether some 32,000 clones are present, 74% being singletons, with the ten largest covering approximately 1%. The sequencing input was CD4+ T cells from blood buffy coats. All receptors come from a human donor in good health.

V is TRBV5-1 and J is TRBJ2-5, with TRBD2 matching over 10 bases. The length of the CDR3 is 16 residues. V dropped 4 bases and J dropped 0; count of bases not matched to a gene: 6. CDR1 and CDR2 (germline): SGHRS, YFSETQ. The CDR3 loop reads CASSRSGGDYQETQYF. CDR3 nucleotide sequence: TGCGCCAGCAGCAGGAGCGGGGGGGATTACCAAGAGACCCAGTACTTC.

J is TRBJ2-2 and V is TRBV9, with D perhaps TRBD2 (6 bases). Germline CDR1 and CDR2: SGDLS and YYNGEE. The CDR3 contains 13 residues. The ends were cut back, 9 bases at V and 4 bases at J, with 13 bases in the middle. The CDR3 sequence is CATGDLSTGELFF. The CDR3 DNA reads as TGTGCCACGGGGGACTTGTCCACCGGGGAGCTGTTTTTT.

V and J are TRBV6-4 and TRBJ2-7, with 8 bases aligning to TRBD2. The CDR3 consists of 18 residues. Germline trimming cut 2 bases from V and 2 bases from J; bases unmatched to any gene: 14. Germline-derived CDR1 and CDR2 are MRHNA and SNTAGT. The CDR3 sequence: CASSDPAGERGPTYEQYV. DNA for the CDR3: TGTGCCAGCAGTGACCCCGCCGGGGAGCGGGGGCCCACCTACGAGCAGTACGTC.

The V gene is TRBV7-2, the J gene TRBJ2-2; possibly TRBD2 for D (5 bases). Germline V gene sequence: CDR1 SGHTA, CDR2 FQGNSA. Trimming pared 5 bases from V and 5 bases from J, leaving 12 bases between. This CDR3 has 14 residues. CDR3 in DNA: TGTGCCAGCAGCCGTGACGGGAAAACCGGGGAGCTGTTTTTT. This translates into CASSRDGKTGELFF.

The gene calls are TRBV7-8 and TRBJ1-5; 10 bases are shared with TRBD1. Per the germline V gene, CDR1 is SGHVS and CDR2 is FQNEAQ. The CDR3 sequence is 20 residues long. With V trimmed by 4 bases and J by 0 bases, 15 bases remained unmatched. CDR3 coding DNA: TGTGCCAGCAGCTCGGTCCCTTCGGGACAGGGGACCCATAGCAATCAGCCCCAGCATTTT. This sequence encodes CASSSVPSGQGTHSNQPQHF.

This chain joins TRBV2 and TRBJ1-5; D gene unclear. The germline gives CDR1 SNHLY, CDR2 FYNNEI. The CDR3 has 14 residues. Trimming removed 0 bases at V and 7 bases at J, with 10 bases between. CDR3 in DNA: TGTGCCAGCAGTGAAGCGGTGGGAGGGCAGCCCCAGCATTTT. Residues: CASSEAVGGQPQHF. The variable domain in full, with the rest retrieved from reference TRBV2 and TRBJ1-5, is EPEVTQTPSHQVTQMGQEVILRCVPISNHLYFYWYRQILGQKVEFLVSFYNNEISEKSEIFDDQFSVERPDGSNFTLKIRSTKLEDSAMYFCASSEAVGGQPQHFGDGTRLSIL.

J is TRBJ2-1 and V is TRBV7-2; 13 nucleotides line up with TRBD2. From germline, CDR1 is SGHTA and CDR2 FQGNSA. The CDR3 is 15 amino acids. V lost 4 bases and J lost 10; bases outside the gene matches: 7. The CDR3 protein is CASSSTSGRAREQFF. The CDR3 nucleotides are TGTGCCAGCAGCTCAACTAGCGGGAGGGCCCGGGAGCAGTTCTTC.

This clone was counted a few times. This chain links TRBV30 with TRBJ2-2; D not certain. Trimming removed 0 bases at V and 4 bases at J, with 6 bases between. The CDR3 covers 13 residues. CDR1 is GTSNPN and CDR2 is SVGIG in the germline V gene (reference sequence). The CDR3 spells CAWSVSGTGELFF. The CDR3 DNA follows: TGTGCCTGGAGTGTCTCCGGCACCGGGGAGCTGTTTTTT. Combining the CDR3 with reference TRBV30 and TRBJ2-2 gives the whole variable domain SQTIHQWPATLVQPVGSPLSLECTVEGTSNPNLYWYRQAAGRGLQLLFYSVGIGQISSEVPQNLSASRPQDRQFILSSKKLLLSDSGFYLCAWSVSGTGELFFGEGSRLTVL.

CDR3 amino acids: CASSNGGPGTRNEQFF. Written as DNA, the CDR3 is TGTGCCAGCAGCAATGGAGGGCCGGGTACTAGGAATGAGCAGTTCTTC. This sequence joins TRBV11-3 and TRBJ2-1, with D tentatively TRBD2 (6 bases). V was cut by 5 bases and J by 7 bases, with 21 bases left in between. The CDR3 is made up of 16 amino acids. CDR1 SGHNT and CDR2 YENEEA come from the germline V gene.

The chain recombines TRBV7-2 with TRBJ1-2; 9 bases are shared with TRBD1. Germline V lookup: CDR1 SGHTA, CDR2 FQGNSA. The CDR3 consists of 14 residues. V trimming: 1 base; J trimming: 11 bases; junction bases outside the gene matches: 8. The CDR3 loop reads CASSLDRGPGPYTF. The CDR3, as DNA: TGTGCCAGCAGCTTAGACAGGGGGCCTGGACCTTACACCTTC. Using reference TRBV7-2 and TRBJ1-2 for the parts outside the CDR3, the full variable domain is GAGVSQSPSNKVTEKGKDVELRCDPISGHTALYWYRQSLGQGLEFLIYFQGNSAPDKSGLPSDRFSAERTGGSVSTLTIQRTQQEDSAVYLCASSLDRGPGPYTFGSGTRLTVV.

The rearrangement joins TRBV27 to TRBJ2-6; 7 bases fit TRBD1. CDR1 is MNHEY, CDR2 SMNVEV, per germline (reference sequence). The CDR3 extends over 17 amino acids. J was trimmed by 0 bases and V by 6 bases; bases with no gene match: 8. The CDR3 spells CASRPGQVLSGANVLTF. The DNA of the CDR3 is TGTGCCAGCAGACCCGGACAGGTCCTCTCTGGGGCCAACGTCCTGACTTTC.

The sample holds a few counts of this clone. The V call is TRBV27, the J call TRBJ2-1; D not resolved. This CDR3 region has 15 residues. Deletions cut 3 bases from V and 0 bases from J, with 9 bases between. In germline, CDR1 is MNHEY, CDR2 SMNVEV (reference sequence). The CDR3 loop is CASSFSPSSYNEQFF. In DNA, the CDR3 is TGTGCCAGCAGTTTCTCTCCCAGCTCCTACAATGAGCAGTTCTTC.

The CDR3 DNA sequence: TGTGCCAGCAGCTTGGCTGGACAGGGCCCCTACAATGAGCAGTTCTTC. This translates into CASSLAGQGPYNEQFF. This chain uses TRBV5-4 with TRBJ2-1, with TRBD1 matching over 8 bases. V dropped 0 bases and J dropped 2; count of bases not matched to a gene: 4. This CDR3 spans 16 amino acids. Germline V gene data show CDR1 as SGHNT and CDR2 as YYREEE (reference sequence).

In its sample, this clone was seen a few times. The gene calls are TRBV6-5 and TRBJ1-1; TRBD1 agrees at 7 bases. CDR3 length: 14 residues. J was trimmed by 3 bases and V by 0 bases; bases with no gene match: 1. Germline-derived CDR1 and CDR2 are MNHEY and SVGAGI. For the CDR3, the DNA is TGTGCCAGCAGTTACTCCAGGGGGGACACTGAAGCTTTCTTT. Protein: CASSYSRGDTEAFF.

The rearrangement uses TRBV29-1 and TRBJ2-3; D is unresolved. The germline V gene has CDR1 SQVTM and CDR2 ANQGSEA. The CDR3 runs 13 residues. V was clipped by 3 bases and J by 6 bases, with 13 bases between them. CDR3 sequence: CSVELLGTDTQYF. The CDR3 coding sequence is TGCAGCGTTGAGCTGTTAGGAACTGATACGCAGTATTTT.

The V call is TRBV9, the J call TRBJ1-1, with D uncertain. The CDR3 contains 13 residues. Germline CDR1 is SGDLS and CDR2 is YYNGEE. The germline V and J ends were trimmed by 0 bases and 5 bases, with 8 bases remaining between them. CDR3 region: CASSVVEQTEAFF. The DNA for the CDR3 is TGTGCCAGCAGCGTAGTTGAGCAAACTGAAGCTTTCTTT.

V is TRBV19 and J is TRBJ2-5; D is unclear. Trimming shortened V by 4 bases and J by 2 bases, and 8 bases separated the two germline ends. The germline V gene encodes CDR1 LNHDA and CDR2 SQIVND (reference sequence). This CDR3 is built from 13 residues. The CDR3 spells CASSRAGQETQYF. The CDR3 nucleotides are TGTGCCAGTAGTAGGGCAGGACAAGAGACCCAGTACTTC.

This rearrangement joins TRBV7-9 to TRBJ1-4; 8 nucleotides line up with TRBD1. The germline CDR1 and CDR2 sequences are SEHNR and FQNEAQ (reference sequence). V dropped 5 bases and J dropped 6; count of bases not matched to a gene: 5. CDR3 length: 14 amino acids. CDR3 in amino acids: CASSAGGGDEKLFF. The CDR3 DNA sequence: TGTGCCAGCAGCGCAGGGGGCGGGGATGAAAAACTGTTTTTT.

This clone was found a few times. V and J are TRBV4-1 and TRBJ1-5; TRBD1 matches 8 bases. Germline CDR1 MGHRA, CDR2 YSYEKL. The V gene end was trimmed by 1 base and the J gene end by 5 bases; junction bases not matched to a gene: 10. The CDR3 is 17 residues long. CDR3 region: CASSQGTPGDRYQPQHF. The CDR3 DNA follows: TGCGCCAGCAGCCAAGGTACACCCGGGGACAGGTATCAGCCCCAGCATTTT.

The chain combines TRBV7-2 with TRBJ2-7; D assignment may be TRBD1 or TRBD2 (5 bases each). The CDR3 covers 14 residues. Deletions cut 5 bases from V and 2 bases from J, with 13 bases between. Germline values: CDR1 SGHTA, CDR2 FQGNSA. The CDR3 loop is CASSRRDGPYEQYF. Here the CDR3 DNA reads TGTGCCAGCAGCCGACGGGACGGGCCCTACGAGCAGTACTTC.

The chain has TRBV5-1 and TRBJ1-2; the D is unclear. Germline V gene sequence: CDR1 SGHRS, CDR2 YFSETQ. This CDR3 has 19 residues. The V gene lost 1 base and the J gene lost 0 bases, with 22 bases spanning the gap. The CDR3 loop is CASSLRGSMNNAANYGYTF. Here the CDR3 DNA reads TGCGCCAGCAGCTTGCGGGGTTCCATGAATAACGCCGCTAACTATGGCTACACCTTC.

This clone was counted a few times. The chain recombines TRBV10-1 with TRBJ2-2; D gene ambiguous. CDR3 length: 15 residues. The germline V gene has CDR1 WNHNN and CDR2 SYGVQD (reference sequence). The V and J ends lost 2 bases and 0 bases respectively, with 7 bases between them. The CDR3 region is CASSEGSANTGELFF. CDR3 coding DNA: TGCGCCAGCAGTGAGGGGTCGGCGAACACCGGGGAGCTGTTTTTT.

The chain is built from TRBV28 and TRBJ1-5; D is possibly TRBD1 (6 bases). CDR1 is MDHEN and CDR2 is SYDVKM in the germline V gene. V was cut by 7 bases and J by 4 bases, with 14 bases left in between. CDR3 length: 14 residues. The CDR3 here is CASTNGRGNQPQHF. CDR3 in DNA: TGTGCCAGCACAAACGGCAGGGGTAATCAGCCCCAGCATTTT.

This chain connects TRBV19 to TRBJ1-5; unclear D gene. V was cut by 0 bases and J by 9 bases, with 6 bases left in between. In germline, CDR1 is LNHDA, CDR2 SQIVND (reference sequence). The CDR3 has 12 amino acids. The CDR3: CASSIEWGPQHF. Written as DNA, the CDR3 is TGTGCCAGTAGTATAGAGTGGGGGCCCCAGCATTTT.

This rearrangement joins TRBV28 to TRBJ1-1; D possibly corresponds to TRBD1 (6 bases). This CDR3 spans 16 amino acids. V shed 8 bases and J shed 5 bases, with 24 bases lying between them. CDR1 and CDR2 (germline): MDHEN, SYDVKM. CDR3 DNA: TGTGCCAGCGGGGGGGGCAGGGCAGGAGGATGGACTGAAGCTTTCTTT. Protein sequence: CASGGGRAGGWTEAFF.

V is TRBV11-2 and J is TRBJ1-4; D remains ambiguous. This CDR3 is built from 14 residues. V lost 2 bases, J lost 2 bases, and 6 bases lay in between. Germline V gene sequence: CDR1 SGHAT, CDR2 FQNNGV. The CDR3, as DNA: TGTGCCAGCAGCTTAACGACCACTAATGAAAAACTGTTTTTT. Translating gives CASSLTTTNEKLFF.

The chain employs TRBV5-1 and TRBJ1-6, with TRBD1 matching 8 bases. V was clipped by 0 bases and J by 9 bases; unmatched bases: 5. The CDR3 extends over 15 amino acids. From germline, CDR1 is SGHRS and CDR2 YFSETQ. CDR3 protein: CASSLEQGVISPLHF. The CDR3, as DNA: TGCGCCAGCAGCTTGGAACAGGGGGTGATTTCACCCCTCCACTTT.

The V gene is TRBV7-2, the J gene TRBJ1-2; 8 nucleotides match TRBD1. In germline, CDR1 is SGHTA, CDR2 FQGNSA. V shed 3 bases, J shed 3 bases, and the junction held 0 bases outside the gene matches. This CDR3 is 13 amino acids long. The CDR3 sequence: CASSLGQDYGYTF. CDR3 sequence (DNA): TGTGCCAGCAGCTTGGGACAGGACTATGGCTACACCTTC. The whole variable domain, filled in from reference TRBV7-2 and TRBJ1-2, reads GAGVSQSPSNKVTEKGKDVELRCDPISGHTALYWYRQSLGQGLEFLIYFQGNSAPDKSGLPSDRFSAERTGGSVSTLTIQRTQQEDSAVYLCASSLGQDYGYTFGSGTRLTVV.

The chain joins TRBV19 to TRBJ2-7, with D unresolved. The germline CDR1 and CDR2 sequences are LNHDA and SQIVND (reference sequence). The CDR3 consists of 12 residues. V was clipped by 3 bases and J by 6 bases, with 9 bases between them. The CDR3 region is CASSIGQSEQYF. The CDR3 nucleotides read TGTGCCAGTAGTATTGGGCAGAGCGAGCAGTACTTC.

J is TRBJ1-6 and V is TRBV4-2; TRBD1 aligns across 9 bases. Losses at the gene ends were 3 bases for V and 10 bases for J; bases not matched to a gene: 7. Germline CDR1 is LGHNA and CDR2 is YNFKEQ. The CDR3 is made up of 15 amino acids. The DNA of the CDR3 is TGTGCCAGCAGCCATAGCGGACAGGGGCGGTCACCCCTCCACTTT. Residues: CASSHSGQGRSPLHF.

V gene TRBV28 combines with J gene TRBJ1-2; a possible D gene is TRBD1 (6 bases). Trimming stripped 7 bases from V and 1 base from J, with 19 bases between. CDR3 length equals 16 residues. CDR1 is MDHEN, CDR2 SYDVKM, per germline. The CDR3 loop reads CASTLTGGRSNYGYTF. As DNA, the CDR3 is TGTGCCAGCACCCTGACTGGGGGGCGAAGTAACTATGGCTACACCTTC.

This clone was seen more than once but under ten times. The genes are TRBV28 and TRBJ1-4, with D possibly TRBD1 on 5 matching bases. In germline, CDR1 is MDHEN, CDR2 SYDVKM. V lost 4 bases to trimming and J lost 8 bases, with 14 bases between them. CDR3 size: 14 residues. DNA for the CDR3: TGTGCCAGCAGTTGGCAGGGAATCGGGGAAAAACTGTTTTTT. Encoded protein: CASSWQGIGEKLFF. Full variable domain (missing parts from reference TRBV28 and TRBJ1-4): DVKVTQSSRYLVKRTGEKVFLECVQDMDHENMFWYRQDPGLGLRLIYFSYDVKMKEKGDIPEGYSVSREKKERFSLILESASTNQTSMYLCASSWQGIGEKLFFGSGTQLSVL.